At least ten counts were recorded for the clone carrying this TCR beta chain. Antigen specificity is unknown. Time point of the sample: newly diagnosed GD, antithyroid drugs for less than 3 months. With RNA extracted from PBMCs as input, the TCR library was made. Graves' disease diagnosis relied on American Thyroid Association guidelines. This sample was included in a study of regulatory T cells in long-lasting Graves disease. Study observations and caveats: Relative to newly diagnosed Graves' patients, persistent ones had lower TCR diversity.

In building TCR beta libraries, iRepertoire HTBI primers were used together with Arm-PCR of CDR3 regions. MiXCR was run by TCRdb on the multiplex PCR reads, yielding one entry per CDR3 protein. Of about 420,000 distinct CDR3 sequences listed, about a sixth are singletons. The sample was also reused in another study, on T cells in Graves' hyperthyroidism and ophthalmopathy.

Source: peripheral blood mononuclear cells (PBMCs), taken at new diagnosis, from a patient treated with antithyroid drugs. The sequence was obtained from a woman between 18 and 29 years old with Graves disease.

The DNA for the CDR3 is TGTGCCACCTCCGGGACAGGGGAATATGACGGCTACTACAATGAGCAGTTCTTC. It codes for CATSGTGEYDGYYNEQFF. The chain employs TRBV27 and TRBJ2-1; 10 bases agree with TRBD1. The CDR3 totals 18 residues. Germline V lookup: CDR1 MNHEY, CDR2 SMNVEV (reference sequence). Germline trimming cut 10 bases from V and 3 bases from J; bases unmatched to any gene: 18.